Listed here are 3 T cell receptor beta chains from one sample, sequenced in a study of response to subunit inactivated influenza vaccine (dated by TCRdb to the late 2010s). Library method: RT-PCR. The reads were generated on an Illumina HiSeq 2500. TCRdb reran the public reads through fastp at Q25 and MiXCR, keeping productive beta chains. Every entry covers one CDR3 protein and lists the most common genes and DNA from its rows. This sample comprises a few hundred thousand distinct CDR3 sequences, 14% of them detected only once. Over 8.5% of the sample goes to the ten largest clones. Specimen: PBMCs from blood, collected roughly 12 days after vaccination. These receptors originate from a man in his fifties who received an inactivated influenza vaccine. Donor details come from another sample of the same person, matched by shared clones.

This sequence joins TRBV6-2 or TRBV6-3 and TRBJ2-7; D unresolved. From germline, CDR1 is MNHEY and CDR2 SVGEGT. The CDR3 contains 12 residues. V was trimmed by 5 bases and J by 6 bases, leaving 11 bases between them. CDR3 DNA: TGTGCCAGCAGTCCGGCTTTCGTCGAGCAGTACTTC. Protein product: CASSPAFVEQYF.

This chain joins TRBV10-3 and TRBJ2-1; D might be TRBD2 (6 bases). This CDR3 has 14 residues. Trimming stripped 4 bases from V and 5 bases from J, with 12 bases between. Germline V gene sequence: CDR1 ENHRY, CDR2 SYGVKD. The CDR3 here is CAISVLDYNNEQFF. CDR3 sequence (DNA): TGTGCCATCAGTGTTTTGGACTACAACAATGAGCAGTTCTTC.

A note on this clonotype: A read error is possible here, since a much larger clone lies one base away. The chain employs TRBV28 and TRBJ2-5; possibly TRBD1 for D (6 bases). V was pared by 5 bases and J by 3 bases, with 22 bases between. Germline CDR1 MDHEN, CDR2 SYDVKM. This CDR3 region has 17 residues. The CDR3 region is CASSVTWTEKYEETQYF. DNA of the CDR3: TGTGCCAGCAGTGTAACTTGGACAGAGAAGTATGAAGAGACCCAGTACTTC. The whole variable domain, remainder taken from reference TRBV28 and TRBJ2-5, is DVKVTQSSRYLVKRTGEKVFLECVQDMDHENMFWYRQDPGLGLRLIYFSYDVKMKEKGDIPEGYSVSREKKERFSLILESASTNQTSMYLCASSVTWTEKYEETQYFGPGTRLLVL.